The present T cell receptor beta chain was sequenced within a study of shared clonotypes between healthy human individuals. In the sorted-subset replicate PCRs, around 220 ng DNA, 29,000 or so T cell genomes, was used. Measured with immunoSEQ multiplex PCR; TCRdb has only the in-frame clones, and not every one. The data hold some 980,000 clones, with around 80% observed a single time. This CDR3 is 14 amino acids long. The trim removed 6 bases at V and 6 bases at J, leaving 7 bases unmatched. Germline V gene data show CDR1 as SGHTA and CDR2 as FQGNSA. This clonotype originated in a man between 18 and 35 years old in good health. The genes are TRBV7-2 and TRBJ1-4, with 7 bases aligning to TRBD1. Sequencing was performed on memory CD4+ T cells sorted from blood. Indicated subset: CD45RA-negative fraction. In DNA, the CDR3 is TGTGCCAGCAGAGACACAGGGGTTTATGAAAAACTGTTTTTT. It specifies CASRDTGVYEKLFF.